The 12 T cell receptor beta chains presented below share a single source sample, sequenced in a study of control samples from healthy donors and cancer patients. Profiled with immunoSEQ multiplex PCR; TCRdb holds only in-frame clones, not every one. The sample has 90,000 to 95,000 clones, around four fifths seen once. The sequenced sample was blood. These receptors were obtained from a man aged 25 to 40 in good health.

This chain uses TRBV2 with TRBJ2-5; weak D call: TRBD1 (6 bases). The V end lost 7 bases, the J end lost 5 bases, and 14 bases lay between the germline ends. Germline CDR1 SNHLY, CDR2 FYNNEI. The CDR3 runs to 13 residues. CDR3 loop: CASKVRGFETQYF. The CDR3 DNA reads as TGTGCCAGCAAGGTCAGGGGCTTTGAGACCCAGTACTTC.

The chain combines TRBV11-2 with TRBJ1-1; D may be TRBD1 (5 bases). The CDR3 is made up of 13 amino acids. Germline loops: CDR1 SGHAT, CDR2 FQNNGV. V lost 1 base, J lost 11 bases, and 14 bases lay in between. CDR3 residues: CASSLAGPTPAFF. CDR3 nucleotide sequence: TGTGCCAGCAGCTTAGCGGGACCTACTCCGGCTTTCTTT.

The chain recombines TRBV6-1 with TRBJ1-1; tentative D call: TRBD1 (5 bases). This CDR3 has 17 amino acids. Germline CDR1 reads MNHNS; CDR2 reads SASEGT. Trimming took 2 bases from V and 1 from J, leaving 17 bases between them. The CDR3 loop reads CASSERPWGGGNTEAFF. CDR3 nucleotides: TGTGCCAGCAGTGAACGTCCCTGGGGGGGAGGGAACACTGAAGCTTTCTTT.

V and J are TRBV3-1 (or the pseudogene TRBV3-2) and TRBJ2-5; D perhaps matches TRBD1 (6 bases). CDR1 LGHDT and CDR2 YNNKEL come from the germline V gene (reference sequence). The V end was cut by 0 bases, the J end by 2 bases, with 13 bases between. This CDR3 region has 16 residues. The CDR3 spells CASSQDGTGYQETQYF. In DNA, the CDR3 is TGTGCCAGCAGCCAAGATGGCACAGGGTATCAAGAGACCCAGTACTTC.

The V call is TRBV10-1, the J call TRBJ1-2; perhaps TRBD1 as D (6 bases). Germline values: CDR1 WNHNN, CDR2 SYGVQD (reference sequence). The ends were cut back, 1 base at V and 6 bases at J, with 9 bases in the middle. The CDR3 contains 13 residues. CDR3 nucleotides: TGCGCCAGCAGTGAGTACAGGGCTGATGGCTACACCTTC. This codes for CASSEYRADGYTF.

This clone was observed once. The chain joins TRBV4-2 to TRBJ2-5, with a possible D match to TRBD2 (5 bases). V was trimmed by 1 base and J by 5 bases, leaving 14 bases between them. Germline V gives CDR1 LGHNA, CDR2 YNFKEQ. The CDR3 spans 15 residues. The CDR3 region has the DNA TGTGCCAGCAGCCAAGTTGAGGGCCGTGGGGAGACCCAGTACTTC. Encoded protein: CASSQVEGRGETQYF.

The chain employs TRBV10-2 and TRBJ2-5, with D tentatively TRBD1 or TRBD2 (7 bases each). V lost 6 bases and J 6 bases, leaving 20 bases between the germline ends. The CDR3 runs 15 residues. CDR1 and CDR2 from the germline V gene are WSHSY and SAAADI. CDR3 sequence: CASSPQGGTLQTQYF. DNA of the CDR3: TGCGCCAGCAGCCCTCAGGGGGGGACCCTCCAGACCCAGTACTTC.

V is TRBV28 and J is TRBJ2-7, with D perhaps matching TRBD2 (5 bases). Between the trimmed V and J ends, which lost 5 bases and 3 bases, there was a span of 20 bases. The CDR3 loop spans 16 amino acids. Germline lookup yields CDR1 MDHEN and CDR2 SYDVKM. The CDR3 loop reads CASSPFRGKGIYEQYF. CDR3 bases: TGTGCCAGCAGTCCATTCCGGGGAAAGGGAATCTACGAGCAGTACTTC.

The gene calls are TRBV30 and TRBJ2-5; D possibly corresponds to TRBD2 (5 bases). The CDR3 loop spans 14 amino acids. The germline V gene encodes CDR1 GTSNPN and CDR2 SVGIG (reference sequence). V shed 0 bases and J shed 5 bases, with 13 bases lying between them. The CDR3 loop is CAWSVRGLRETQYF. In nucleotides, the CDR3 is TGTGCCTGGAGTGTACGAGGGCTGAGGGAGACCCAGTACTTC. Based on the CDR3 plus reference TRBV30 and TRBJ2-5, the full variable domain is SQTIHQWPATLVQPVGSPLSLECTVEGTSNPNLYWYRQAAGRGLQLLFYSVGIGQISSEVPQNLSASRPQDRQFILSSKKLLLSDSGFYLCAWSVRGLRETQYFGPGTRLLVL.

In this sample, this clone turned up a few times. The chain joins TRBV18 to TRBJ2-1, with TRBD2 matching 8 bases. The CDR3 length is 14 residues. Germline values: CDR1 KGHSH, CDR2 LQKENI. With V trimmed by 4 bases and J by 3 bases, 2 bases remained unmatched. The CDR3 spells CASSRAGDYNEQFF. The CDR3 coding sequence is TGTGCCAGCTCACGAGCGGGGGACTACAATGAGCAGTTCTTC.

The rearrangement uses TRBV9 and TRBJ2-1, with D possibly being TRBD1 or TRBD2 (6 bases each). The CDR3 length is 15 residues. The V gene lost 3 bases and the J gene lost 2 bases, with 12 bases spanning the gap. In germline, CDR1 is SGDLS, CDR2 YYNGEE. CDR3 DNA sequence: TGTGCCAGCAGCGCCTGGGGGGCAACCTACAATGAGCAGTTCTTC. It yields the protein CASSAWGATYNEQFF. Complete variable domain (other parts from reference TRBV9 and TRBJ2-1): DSGVTQTPKHLITATGQRVTLRCSPRSGDLSVYWYQQSLDQGLQFLIQYYNGEERAKGNILERFSAQQFPDLHSELNLSSLELGDSALYFCASSAWGATYNEQFFGPGTRLTVL.

The chain recombines TRBV29-1 with TRBJ2-5; D gene ambiguous. The CDR3 sequence is 13 residues long. Germline CDR1 reads SQVTM; CDR2 reads ANQGSEA. The V and J ends lost 8 bases and 2 bases respectively, with 15 bases between them. The CDR3 DNA follows: TGCAGCCTCCGGTTGACCGAACAAGAGACCCAGTACTTC. This translates into CSLRLTEQETQYF. The complete variable domain, with remaining parts taken from reference TRBV29-1 and TRBJ2-5, reads SAVISQKPSRDICQRGTSLTIQCQVDSQVTMMFWYRQQPGQSLTLIATANQGSEATYESGFVIDKFPISRPNLTFSTLTVSNMSPEDSSIYLCSLRLTEQETQYFGPGTRLLVL.